Listed here are 22 T cell receptor beta chains from one sample, sequenced in a study of CD8+ T cells in alopecia areata. Reverse transcription of extracted RNA yielded cDNA, which provided the sequencing template. Libraries were prepared by immunoSEQ multiplex PCR; TCRdb keeps only in-frame clonotypes and omits some of them. The repertoire holds around 100,000 clones, around three fifths seen once, with more than 8% in the top ten. The sample was CD4+ T cells sorted from blood. All receptors come from a human donor in good health.

This clone showed up just a few times. This rearrangement joins TRBV10-3 to TRBJ1-5, with 7 bases lining up with TRBD1. Trimming at V came to 0 bases and at J to 8 bases, leaving 7 bases not matched to a gene. Germline assignment: CDR1 ENHRY and CDR2 SYGVKD. This CDR3 region has 15 residues. CDR3 sequence reads: CAISESIAGTEPQHF. CDR3 coding DNA: TGTGCCATCAGTGAGTCGATCGCCGGGACAGAGCCCCAGCATTTT.

This clone was seen a few times. Other DNA sequences in the sample encode the same CDR3. CDR3 bases: TGCAGTGCCTTAGGGGAGACCCAGTACTTC. Residues: CSALGETQYF. The chain employs TRBV20-1 and TRBJ2-5; D remains unclear. The ends were cut back, 6 bases at V and 5 bases at J, with 7 bases in the middle. The CDR3 covers 10 residues. CDR1 is DFQATT, CDR2 SNEGSKA, per germline (reference sequence).

This clone was found once. This chain connects TRBV2 to TRBJ2-7; 8 nucleotides align to TRBD1. The CDR3 spans 14 residues. From germline, CDR1 is SNHLY and CDR2 FYNNEI. The CDR3, as DNA: TGTGCAGGGCGGAGGGACAGGTGGTCCTACGAGCAGTACTTC. As protein: CAGRRDRWSYEQYF. The full variable domain, in which reference TRBV2 and TRBJ2-7 provide the parts outside the CDR3, is EPEVTQTPSHQVTQMGQEVILRCVPISNHLYFYWYRQILGQKVEFLVSFYNNEISEKSEIFDDQFSVERPDGSNFTLKIRSTKLEDSAMYFCAGRRDRWSYEQYFGPGTRLTVT.

The chain couples TRBV2 to TRBJ1-2; TRBD1 matches 7 bases. The CDR3 runs 14 residues. After removal of 6 bases from V and 1 base from J, the junction contained 5 bases not matched to a gene. Germline values: CDR1 SNHLY, CDR2 FYNNEI. CDR3 DNA: TGTGCCAGCAGGGGGGACAGTAATAACTATGGCTACACCTTC. It codes for CASRGDSNNYGYTF.

The V gene is TRBV7-9, the J gene TRBJ2-2, with D possibly being TRBD1 or TRBD2 (5 bases each). Germline V gene data show CDR1 as SEHNR and CDR2 as FQNEAQ (reference sequence). The CDR3 loop spans 15 amino acids. V was cut by 5 bases and J by 6 bases, with 16 bases left in between. CDR3 amino acids: CASSRRDGQSGELFF. Written as DNA, the CDR3 is TGTGCCAGCAGCCGCCGGGACGGGCAGTCCGGGGAGCTGTTTTTT.

A few counts support this clone. V usage is TRBV6-1 and J usage is TRBJ2-4; perhaps TRBD2 as D (5 bases). The germline V and J ends were trimmed by 6 bases and 9 bases, with 15 bases remaining between them. The germline CDR1 and CDR2 sequences are MNHNS and SASEGT. The CDR3 is made up of 13 amino acids. As DNA, the CDR3 is TGTGCCAGCAGCAGAGGGAACCAAGGCATTCAGTACTTC. Translation: CASSRGNQGIQYF.

This chain links TRBV14 with TRBJ2-5; TRBD2 matches at 14 bases. The J segment lost 4 bases and the V segment lost 5 bases, leaving 3 bases of the junction unmatched. The CDR3 extends over 15 amino acids. CDR1 and CDR2 from the germline V gene are SGHDN and FVKESK. The CDR3 here is CASSAGLAGVETQYF. CDR3 in DNA: TGTGCCAGCAGCGCGGGACTAGCGGGGGTAGAGACCCAGTACTTC. Based on the CDR3 plus reference TRBV14 and TRBJ2-5, the full variable domain is EAGVTQFPSHSVIEKGQTVTLRCDPISGHDNLYWYRRVMGKEIKFLLHFVKESKQDESGMPNNRFLAERTGGTYSTLKVQPAELEDSGVYFCASSAGLAGVETQYFGPGTRLLVL.

The chain couples TRBV4-2 to TRBJ1-2, with 7 bases matching TRBD1. CDR3 length: 13 amino acids. Germline assignment: CDR1 LGHNA and CDR2 YNFKEQ. V gave up 4 bases and J gave up 8 bases; unmatched junction bases: 7. Here the CDR3 DNA reads TGTGCCAGCAGCCGAGACAGGGTTCAGGGCTACACCTTC. Its protein is CASSRDRVQGYTF.

This sequence joins TRBV21-1 and TRBJ2-5. TRBV21-1 counts as a pseudogene. The CDR3 is 15 amino acids. The CDR3 coding sequence is TGTGCCAGCAGCAAAGGGAACAAGATGCGAGAGACCCAGTACTTC. It translates to CASSKGNKMRETQYF.

This rearrangement joins TRBV7-2 to TRBJ1-5, with 8 positions matching TRBD1. This CDR3 comprises 14 residues. V was clipped by 4 bases and J by 8 bases; unmatched bases: 7. Looked up from germline, CDR1 is SGHTA and CDR2 is FQGNSA. CDR3 in amino acids: CASSSGQGREPQHF. The CDR3 DNA is TGTGCCAGCAGCTCCGGACAGGGTAGGGAGCCCCAGCATTTT.

The gene calls are TRBV4-2 and TRBJ2-7, with D hard to call. CDR3 length: 13 residues. Germline V gene sequence: CDR1 LGHNA, CDR2 YNFKEQ. V lost 0 bases and J 2 bases, leaving 5 bases between the germline ends. CDR3 region: CASSQDRPYEQYF. Here the CDR3 DNA reads TGTGCCAGCAGCCAAGACAGACCCTACGAGCAGTACTTC.

The V and J genes are TRBV5-6 and TRBJ1-5; TRBD1 agrees at 7 bases. The CDR3 is 16 amino acids. Trimming cost V 1 base and J 6 bases; bases outside gene matches: 10. Germline V gene data show CDR1 as SGHDT and CDR2 as YYEEEE. The CDR3 DNA is TGTGCCAGCAGCTTGTACATGACAGGGAATAGTCAGCCCCAGCATTTT. Its protein product is CASSLYMTGNSQPQHF.

The chain is built from TRBV29-1 and TRBJ2-7; 10 nucleotides match TRBD2. Germline V gives CDR1 SQVTM, CDR2 ANQGSEA. CDR3 length equals 11 residues. Trimming at V came to 6 bases and at J to 7 bases, leaving 3 bases not matched to a gene. The CDR3 sequence: CSVGTSVEQYF. CDR3 DNA: TGCAGCGTGGGGACTAGCGTTGAGCAGTACTTC.

The chain carries TRBV29-1 and TRBJ1-1; the D gene is possibly TRBD1 (5 bases). The CDR3 extends over 13 amino acids. Germline V CDR1 and CDR2: SQVTM, ANQGSEA. The V end lost 7 bases, the J end lost 0 bases, and 12 bases lay between the germline ends. CDR3 DNA sequence: TGCAGCGCTCTGACAGAGGTGAACACTGAAGCTTTCTTT. This gives the protein CSALTEVNTEAFF.

This rearrangement joins TRBV4-2 to TRBJ1-1; D might be TRBD1 (5 bases). Trimming removed 5 bases from V and 4 bases from J, with 14 bases in between. Germline lookup yields CDR1 LGHNA and CDR2 YNFKEQ. The CDR3 runs to 14 residues. CDR3 sequence (DNA): TGTGCCAGCAGCTATACCGTGGGGGGCACTGAAGCTTTCTTT. It specifies CASSYTVGGTEAFF.

This clone was detected a few times. The chain couples TRBV6-6 to TRBJ2-5, with unresolved D. Trimming shortened V by 1 base and J by 5 bases, and 2 bases separated the two germline ends. Germline lookup yields CDR1 MNHNY and CDR2 SVGAGI (reference sequence). The CDR3 loop spans 11 amino acids. The CDR3 loop is CASSYWETQYF. The CDR3 DNA sequence: TGTGCCAGCAGTTACTGGGAGACCCAGTACTTC.

The chain recombines TRBV6-5 with TRBJ2-2; D is uncertain. Germline CDR1 and CDR2: MNHEY and SVGAGI. This CDR3 region has 12 residues. V was clipped by 2 bases and J by 4 bases, with 2 bases between them. DNA for the CDR3: TGTGCCAGCAGTTACACCACCGGGGAGCTGTTTTTT. Its protein is CASSYTTGELFF.

The chain links TRBV5-1 to TRBJ2-5, with D possibly TRBD2 on 6 matching bases. CDR3 length: 16 amino acids. Trimming pared 3 bases from V and 3 bases from J, leaving 18 bases between. CDR1 is SGHRS, CDR2 YFSETQ, per germline. The CDR3 region has the DNA TGCGCCAGCAGCTCAGTCATCGATAGCGGCAAAGAGACCCAGTACTTC. Encoded protein: CASSSVIDSGKETQYF.

This clone was counted at least ten times. The V and J genes are TRBV11-2 and TRBJ2-3, with TRBD2 matching over 12 bases. Germline-derived CDR1 and CDR2 are SGHAT and FQNNGV. The CDR3 length is 16 residues. Germline trimming cut 3 bases from V and 7 bases from J; bases unmatched to any gene: 8. The CDR3 bases are TGTGCCAGCAGCTTTGCCGCTAGCGGGGGGGCAAATACGCAGTATTTT. It translates to CASSFAASGGANTQYF.

V is TRBV27 and J is TRBJ1-1; D call uncertain. The CDR3 is 14 residues long. V shed 4 bases and J shed 1 base, with 10 bases lying between them. Germline assignment: CDR1 MNHEY and CDR2 SMNVEV (reference sequence). The CDR3 loop is CASSSLGQNTEAFF. The CDR3 DNA follows: TGTGCCAGCAGTTCCCTTGGCCAGAACACTGAAGCTTTCTTT.

In its sample, this clone was seen a few times. Other DNA sequences in this specimen translate into the identical CDR3. V gene TRBV30 combines with J gene TRBJ2-7; 8 bases agree with TRBD1. V lost 5 bases, J lost 3 bases, and 0 bases stayed unmatched. CDR3 length equals 11 residues. CDR1 GTSNPN and CDR2 SVGIG come from the germline V gene (reference sequence). CDR3 in amino acids: CAWDRGYEQYF. In DNA, the CDR3 is TGTGCCTGGGACAGGGGCTACGAGCAGTACTTC.

This chain connects TRBV5-6 to TRBJ2-7, with TRBD2 matching over 9 bases. V shed 0 bases and J 3 bases; nucleotides not matched to a gene: 4. The CDR3 sequence is 15 residues long. Per germline, CDR1 SGHDT and CDR2 YYEEEE. The CDR3 loop reads CASSLVSSGNYEQYF. The CDR3 DNA is TGTGCCAGCAGCTTGGTGTCTAGCGGGAACTACGAGCAGTACTTC.